The 19 T cell receptor beta chains listed next were all sequenced from one sample in a study of T cells after yellow fever vaccination. TCRdb re-called the 5' RACE reads through MiXCR, storing one row per CDR3 protein. In the table there are some 560,000 distinct CDR3 sequences, around 21% of which are singletons. The source material was PBMCs, sampled 15 days after the yellow fever booster vaccination. Every receptor here comes from a man aged 30-40 years who received the YFV17D yellow fever vaccine.

This sequence joins TRBV20-1 and TRBJ2-3, with 8 bases matching TRBD2. Germline CDR1 and CDR2: DFQATT and SNEGSKA (reference sequence). V trimming: 6 bases; J trimming: 7 bases; junction bases outside the gene matches: 3. CDR3 length equals 11 residues. The CDR3 loop reads CSAERENTQYF. The CDR3 coding sequence is TGCAGTGCCGAGCGGGAGAATACGCAGTATTTT.

The V gene is TRBV20-1, the J gene TRBJ2-7; 11 bases are a match to TRBD1. The germline CDR1 and CDR2 sequences are DFQATT and SNEGSKA (reference sequence). There are 15 residues in the CDR3. V shed 4 bases, J shed 1 base, and the junction held 6 bases outside the gene matches. CDR3 amino acids: CSATGQGAASYEQYF. The DNA of the CDR3 is TGCAGTGCTACTGGACAGGGGGCAGCGTCCTACGAGCAGTACTTC.

This clonotype was observed a handful of times. V usage is TRBV29-1 and J usage is TRBJ2-5; no reliable D call. Trimming pared 4 bases from V and 1 base from J, leaving 7 bases between. This CDR3 has 12 amino acids. Germline-derived CDR1 and CDR2 are SQVTM and ANQGSEA. The DNA of the CDR3 is TGCAGCGTTGTGGACGGCCAAGAGACCCAGTACTTC. Translated: CSVVDGQETQYF.

The rearrangement uses TRBV20-1 and TRBJ2-3; 9 nucleotides align to TRBD2. The CDR3 length is 15 residues. CDR1 is DFQATT and CDR2 is SNEGSKA in the germline V gene (reference sequence). The CDR3 loop reads CSVRPTSGLTDTQYF. In nucleotides, the CDR3 is TGCAGCGTCCGGCCGACTAGCGGACTCACAGATACGCAGTATTTT.

The sample holds a few counts of this clonotype. The gene calls are TRBV5-1 and TRBJ2-6; D is unclear. The germline V and J ends were trimmed by 1 base and 0 bases, with 5 bases remaining between them. CDR1 is SGHRS and CDR2 is YFSETQ in the germline V gene. This CDR3 comprises 15 residues. CDR3 coding DNA: TGCGCCAGCAGCTTGTTGTTCTCTGGGGCCAACGTCCTGACTTTC. It encodes CASSLLFSGANVLTF.

This chain uses TRBV20-1 with TRBJ1-5; D not certain. This CDR3 has 12 residues. The germline V gene encodes CDR1 DFQATT and CDR2 SNEGSKA (reference sequence). V was pared by 2 bases and J by 2 bases, with 4 bases between. Here the CDR3 reads CSARRRNQPQHF. As DNA, the CDR3 is TGCAGTGCTAGACGTCGCAATCAGCCCCAGCATTTT.

The chain uses TRBV5-1 and TRBJ1-4; D ambiguous. CDR3 size: 13 residues. CDR1 is SGHRS and CDR2 is YFSETQ in the germline V gene. V was cut by 3 bases and J by 10 bases, with 13 bases left in between. The CDR3 nucleotides read TGCGCCAGCAGCTCGGGAGGTCCAAGAAAACTGTTTTTT. Amino acids: CASSSGGPRKLFF.

This clonotype was counted only a few times. This chain links TRBV5-1 with TRBJ2-7; D is perhaps TRBD2 (6 bases). Germline loops: CDR1 SGHRS, CDR2 YFSETQ. Trimming pared 0 bases from V and 1 base from J, leaving 17 bases between. The CDR3 totals 17 residues. CDR3 in DNA: TGCGCCAGCAGCTTGGGGCGGGCCGCGACTAGTTCCTACGAGCAGTACTTC. Translation: CASSLGRAATSSYEQYF. Full variable domain (remainder filled in from reference TRBV5-1 and TRBJ2-7): KAGVTQTPRYLIKTRGQQVTLSCSPISGHRSVSWYQQTPGQGLQFLFEYFSETQRNKGNFPGRFSGRQFSNSRSEMNVSTLELGDSALYLCASSLGRAATSSYEQYFGPGTRLTVT.

The chain couples TRBV25-1 to TRBJ2-2; D is uncertain. The ends were cut back, 1 base at V and 7 bases at J, with 13 bases in the middle. This CDR3 contains 15 residues. Germline V gene lookup returns CDR1 MGHDK and CDR2 SYGVNS. CDR3 sequence: CASSEFLSVDGELFF. As DNA, the CDR3 is TGTGCCAGCAGTGAATTTCTCTCGGTGGACGGGGAGCTGTTTTTT.

This clonotype was seen a handful of times. This chain joins TRBV27 and TRBJ2-3; weak D call: TRBD2 (6 bases). The CDR3 runs to 15 residues. The V gene's germline CDR1 is MNHEY and CDR2 SMNVEV (reference sequence). V was clipped by 2 bases and J by 6 bases, with 15 bases between them. Here the CDR3 reads CASSLVGNAGDTQYF. As DNA, the CDR3 is TGTGCCAGCAGTTTAGTGGGGAACGCGGGGGATACGCAGTATTTT.

The DNA for the CDR3 is TGTGCCAGCAGTTTGGGAAACCCCACAGATACGCAGTATTTT. Protein product: CASSLGNPTDTQYF. The rearrangement joins TRBV12-3 or TRBV12-4 to TRBJ2-3; the D is unclear. Trimming stripped 3 bases from V and 2 bases from J, with 9 bases between. The CDR3 has 14 amino acids.

This clonotype was found a few times. The genes are TRBV9 and TRBJ2-7; 11 nucleotides agree with TRBD2. The CDR3 is made up of 15 amino acids. V shed 3 bases, J shed 0 bases, and the junction held 2 bases outside the gene matches. Germline V CDR1 and CDR2: SGDLS, YYNGEE. The CDR3 here is CASSAGTSGSYEQYF. The DNA for the CDR3 is TGTGCCAGCAGCGCCGGGACTAGCGGCTCCTACGAGCAGTACTTC. The variable domain in full, with the rest retrieved from reference TRBV9 and TRBJ2-7, is DSGVTQTPKHLITATGQRVTLRCSPRSGDLSVYWYQQSLDQGLQFLIQYYNGEERAKGNILERFSAQQFPDLHSELNLSSLELGDSALYFCASSAGTSGSYEQYFGPGTRLTVT.

About this clonotype: One junction end disagrees with the germline gene, perhaps due to a read error. The rearrangement uses TRBV11-2 and TRBJ2-5; 7 bases match TRBD2. Germline V gene sequence: CDR1 SGHAT, CDR2 FQNNGV. There are 18 residues in the CDR3. CDR3 amino acids: CASSSPLREPGKEETRYF. CDR3 nucleotide sequence: TGTGCCAGCAGCTCCCCTCTGCGGGAGCCGGGAAAAGAAGAGACCCGGTACTTC.

This clonotype was counted a few times. The chain carries TRBV6-1 and TRBJ2-3, with D tentatively TRBD2 (6 bases). CDR1 is MNHNS and CDR2 is SASEGT in the germline V gene. Between the trimmed V and J ends, which lost 7 bases and 4 bases, there was a span of 12 bases. There are 13 residues in the CDR3. For the CDR3, the DNA is TGTGCCAGCACTCAGAGGGAGGCAGATACGCAGTATTTT. This sequence encodes CASTQREADTQYF.

This clonotype was counted only a few times. J is TRBJ1-2 and V is TRBV12-3 or TRBV12-4; possible D gene TRBD1, 5 bases. Trimming shortened V by 4 bases and J by 4 bases, and 13 bases separated the two germline ends. The CDR3 loop spans 14 amino acids. DNA of the CDR3: TGTGCCAGCAGTTCGGGGACGGACCTCTATGGCTACACCTTC. It encodes CASSSGTDLYGYTF.

This clonotype was found a few times. V gene TRBV7-2 combines with J gene TRBJ2-3; D is unclear. The germline V and J ends were trimmed by 7 bases and 2 bases, with 16 bases remaining between them. The CDR3 is 15 residues long. Germline V gene data show CDR1 as SGHTA and CDR2 as FQGNSA. This chain's CDR3 is CASTTTQSITDTQYF. In DNA, the CDR3 is TGTGCCAGCACCACGACCCAATCCATCACAGATACGCAGTATTTT.

This clonotype was observed a few times. The V and J genes are TRBV7-2 and TRBJ2-7; 7 positions agree with TRBD1. Unmatched junction bases numbered 13, after V lost 2 bases and J lost 3 bases. The V gene's germline CDR1 is SGHTA and CDR2 FQGNSA. The CDR3 runs to 17 residues. Here the CDR3 DNA reads TGTGCCAGCAGCTTAATAGGGGGCAGGGGTAACTACTACGAGCAGTACTTC. Protein product: CASSLIGGRGNYYEQYF.

This clonotype has just a few counts. The chain has TRBV7-2 and TRBJ2-7, with D perhaps matching TRBD2 (5 bases). Trimming removed 5 bases at V and 0 bases at J, with 14 bases between. The CDR3 runs 15 residues. Per the germline V gene, CDR1 is SGHTA and CDR2 is FQGNSA. DNA of the CDR3: TGTGCCAGCAGCCCGCGGGTTACCAGCTCCTACGAGCAGTACTTC. Translating it yields CASSPRVTSSYEQYF. The full variable domain, completed using reference TRBV7-2 and TRBJ2-7, is GAGVSQSPSNKVTEKGKDVELRCDPISGHTALYWYRQSLGQGLEFLIYFQGNSAPDKSGLPSDRFSAERTGGSVSTLTIQRTQQEDSAVYLCASSPRVTSSYEQYFGPGTRLTVT.

The chain joins TRBV4-2 to TRBJ2-1, with 12 bases lining up with TRBD2. The CDR3 loop spans 20 amino acids. CDR1 and CDR2 from the germline V gene are LGHNA and YNFKEQ. Unmatched junction bases numbered 14, after V lost 1 base and J lost 4 bases. The CDR3 sequence: CASSQATISSGRAEYNEQFF. The CDR3 nucleotides are TGTGCCAGCAGCCAAGCTACCATTTCTAGCGGGAGGGCCGAGTACAATGAGCAGTTCTTC.